A selection of T cell receptor beta chains follows, all from one sample in a study of neoadjuvant anti-PD-1 for oral cavity cancer. TCRdb's table, derived via immunoSEQ multiplex PCR, lists solely in-frame clones and lacks some. The sample comprises about 7,100 clones, 50% to 75% of which are singletons, and 5.5% to 7% rests with the top ten. This specimen was tumor tissue, taken before nivolumab (anti-PD-1) treatment. The origin of the receptors is a person between 40 and 79 years old with oral cavity squamous cell carcinoma. Each CDR3 is given with its conserved first and last residue. Each record gives: clone size, J gene, V gene, D gene, CDR3 protein, CDR3 DNA. D genes are given only for firm matches. Clone size, where shown, is once, few, many, or a class for clones that have expanded.

>NA|TRBJ1-3|TRBV14|NA
CASSRGSNSGNTIYF
TGTGCCAGCAGCCGCGGAAGCAACTCTGGAAACACCATATATTTT
>few|TRBJ1-1|TRBV28|NA
CASSLRPTANTEAFF
TGTGCCAGCAGTCTTCGCCCGACAGCGAACACTGAAGCTTTCTTT
>few|TRBJ2-7|TRBV28|TRBD2
CASVSGETYEQYF
TGTGCCAGCGTAAGCGGGGAGACCTACGAGCAGTACTTC
>few|TRBJ2-7|TRBV2|TRBD2
CASSAGRGYEQYF
TGTGCCAGCAGTGCGGGGCGGGGGTACGAGCAGTACTTC
>NA|TRBJ2-1|TRBV28|NA
CASRSLRSGEQFF
TGTGCCAGCAGAAGTCTGCGCTCGGGTGAGCAGTTCTTC
>NA|TRBJ2-1|TRBV10-1|TRBD1
CASSDTGQAINEQFF
TGCGCCAGCAGTGATACAGGACAGGCTATCAATGAGCAGTTCTTC
>NA|TRBJ1-3|TRBV11-2|NA
CASSLAASVFSGNTIYF
TGTGCCAGCAGCTTAGCGGCCTCTGTATTCTCTGGAAACACCATATATTTT
>NA|TRBJ1-1|TRBV7-2|NA
CASSPPGARAWAFF
TGTGCCAGCAGCCCCCCCGGGGCCCGGGCCTGGGCTTTCTTT
>NA|TRBJ1-5|TRBV6-6|NA
CASTPGGNQPQHF
TGTGCCAGCACCCCGGGAGGGAATCAGCCCCAGCATTTT
>NA|TRBJ2-4|TRBV5-1|TRBD1
CASSPSWTGGNIQYF
TGCGCCAGCAGCCCGAGCTGGACAGGGGGAAACATTCAGTACTTC
>few|TRBJ1-3|TRBV18|NA
CASFSGNSGNTIYF
TGTGCCAGCTTCTCCGGGAACTCTGGAAACACCATATATTTT
>few|TRBJ1-2|TRBV5-5|TRBD1
CASSLDRERLDGYTF
TGTGCCAGCAGTCTGGACAGGGAGAGGTTGGATGGCTACACCTTC
>few|TRBJ2-6|TRBV2|TRBD1
CASSERGPLTF
TGTGCCAGCAGTGAGAGGGGGCCCCTGACTTTC
>NA|TRBJ2-5|TRBV7-8|TRBD2
CASSLRPSGSVETQYF
TGTGCCAGCAGCTTAAGGCCTAGCGGGAGTGTAGAGACCCAGTACTTC
>once|TRBJ2-6|TRBV6-1|NA
CASSDRDRGANVLTF
TGTGCCAGCAGTGACCGGGATAGGGGGGCCAACGTCCTGACTTTC
>NA|TRBJ1-6|TRBV5-6|NA
CASNPEGSGNSPLHF
TGTGCCAGCAACCCGGAGGGATCTGGCAATTCACCCCTCCACTTT
>NA|TRBJ1-2|TRBV7-9|TRBD1
CASSFYGTGEGYTF
TGTGCCAGCAGCTTTTATGGGACAGGGGAAGGCTACACCTTC
>NA|TRBJ2-6|TRBV7-2|NA
CASSLGGSGANVLTF
TGTGCCAGCAGCCTCGGGGGCTCTGGGGCCAACGTCCTGACTTTC
>NA|TRBJ1-1|TRBV11-2|NA
CASTLEGRAGGEAFF
TGTGCCAGCACCTTGGAGGGGCGGGCCGGGGGTGAAGCTTTCTTT
>few|TRBJ2-2|TRBV4-1|TRBD1
CASSQPVQTGYTGELFF
TGCGCCAGCAGCCAACCGGTTCAGACAGGGTACACCGGGGAGCTGTTTTTT
>NA|TRBJ2-2|TRBV11-3|NA
CASSLRGTANTGELFF
TGTGCCAGCAGCTTACGCGGGACTGCGAACACCGGGGAGCTGTTTTTT
>NA|TRBJ1-1|TRBV2|NA
CASSEFREVKAEAFF
TGTGCCAGCAGTGAATTCCGGGAAGTGAAGGCTGAAGCTTTCTTT
>few|TRBJ1-2|TRBV10-2|TRBD1
CASRAQGAVYGYTF
TGCGCCAGCAGAGCCCAGGGGGCGGTCTATGGCTACACCTTC
>NA|TRBJ2-5|TRBV12-5|NA
CASGLSRGTWGETQYF
TGTGCTAGTGGCTTAAGCCGAGGGACCTGGGGGGAGACCCAGTACTTC
>NA|TRBJ2-7|TRBV6-5|NA
CASSYDSSSYEQYF
TGTGCCAGCAGTTACGACTCAAGCTCCTACGAGCAGTACTTC
>few|TRBJ2-7|TRBV19|TRBD1
CASSLQGATNEQYF
TGTGCCAGTAGCCTACAGGGGGCGACAAACGAGCAGTACTTC
>few|TRBJ1-5|TRBV28|TRBD1
CASSLPDRGAGPQHF
TGTGCCAGCAGTTTGCCTGACAGGGGAGCGGGGCCCCAGCATTTT